Shown below are 24 T cell receptor beta chains from a single sample sequenced in a study of T-cell reconstitution after alpha-beta-depleted transplantation in children. Preparation of the TCRbeta library was carried out with unique molecular identifiers. TCRdb processed the PCR reads anew with MiXCR; each CDR3 protein has one entry. The repertoire holds roughly 220,000 distinct CDR3 sequences, with approximately 9.7% as singletons. Source: PBMCs from the stem cell graft donor, taken from the stem cell graft. These TCRs come from a human donor who donated a stem cell graft to a child with SCID.

The sample holds a few counts of this clonotype. The rearrangement links TRBV7-9 to TRBJ2-7, with 11 bases lining up with TRBD1. CDR1 is SEHNR and CDR2 is FQNEAQ in the germline V gene (reference sequence). V shed 5 bases, J shed 5 bases, and the junction held 2 bases outside the gene matches. The CDR3 extends over 13 amino acids. CDR3: CASSRTGGHEQYF. In DNA form, the CDR3 reads TGTGCCAGCAGCAGGACAGGGGGCCACGAGCAGTACTTC.

This clonotype was detected many times. The rearrangement links TRBV10-2 to TRBJ1-2; D is ambiguous. This CDR3 region has 14 residues. Trimming took 6 bases from V and 6 from J, leaving 17 bases between them. Germline CDR1 and CDR2: WSHSY and SAAADI. DNA for the CDR3: TGCGCCAGCAGGAGCCGGGGAGGTGTTCATGGCTACACCTTC. Translation: CASRSRGGVHGYTF.

This clonotype was recorded many times. The chain employs TRBV7-2 and TRBJ2-7; 11 nucleotides agree with TRBD2. This CDR3 has 15 amino acids. The J segment lost 3 bases and the V segment lost 4 bases, leaving 5 bases of the junction unmatched. Germline CDR1 reads SGHTA; CDR2 reads FQGNSA. The CDR3 spells CASSSNSGGGYEQYF. CDR3 coding DNA: TGTGCCAGCAGCTCAAATAGCGGGGGGGGCTACGAGCAGTACTTC. Filled out from reference TRBV7-2 and TRBJ2-7, the complete variable domain reads GAGVSQSPSNKVTEKGKDVELRCDPISGHTALYWYRQSLGQGLEFLIYFQGNSAPDKSGLPSDRFSAERTGGSVSTLTIQRTQQEDSAVYLCASSSNSGGGYEQYFGPGTRLTVT.

This clonotype was observed many times. The genes are TRBV6-5 and TRBJ1-6, with D uncertain. The length of the CDR3 is 15 residues. From germline, CDR1 is MNHEY and CDR2 SVGAGI. Trimming removed 4 bases from V and 10 bases from J, with 17 bases in between. CDR3 DNA sequence: TGTGCCAGCAGTTCGGGTCCCCAGACTCTGTCACCCCTCCACTTT. Residues: CASSSGPQTLSPLHF.

This clonotype appeared many times. The chain links TRBV5-1 to TRBJ2-3; TRBD2 aligns across 8 bases. V lost 6 bases and J lost 4; bases outside the gene matches: 4. Germline V gives CDR1 SGHRS, CDR2 YFSETQ. This CDR3 has 13 amino acids. The CDR3 DNA follows: TGCGCCAGCACTTCGCGGGAGGCAGATACGCAGTATTTT. As protein: CASTSREADTQYF.

This clonotype was seen repeatedly, ten times or more. J is TRBJ2-1 and V is TRBV20-1; 9 bases agree with TRBD2. The V gene's germline CDR1 is DFQATT and CDR2 SNEGSKA (reference sequence). The CDR3 length is 16 residues. The ends lost 0 bases at V and 0 bases at J; junction bases unmatched: 3. In DNA form, the CDR3 reads TGCAGTGCTAGAGACCTAGCGGGGAACTCCTACAATGAGCAGTTCTTC. Its translation is CSARDLAGNSYNEQFF.

This clonotype has at least ten counts. The V and J genes are TRBV11-2 and TRBJ2-7; D is ambiguous. The CDR3 has 13 residues. Germline V CDR1 and CDR2: SGHAT, FQNNGV. With 5 bases removed from V and 5 bases from J, the gap between germline ends came to 13 bases. CDR3 residues: CASSRGVQNEQYF. The CDR3 DNA is TGTGCCAGCAGCCGCGGAGTCCAAAACGAGCAGTACTTC. The variable domain in full, completed from reference TRBV11-2 and TRBJ2-7, reads EAGVAQSPRYKIIEKRQSVAFWCNPISGHATLYWYQQILGQGPKLLIQFQNNGVVDDSQLPKDRFSAERLKGVDSTLKIQPAKLEDSAVYLCASSRGVQNEQYFGPGTRLTVT.

Many counts were recorded for this clonotype. The chain combines TRBV5-1 with TRBJ1-1; D is uncertain. CDR3 length equals 16 residues. Germline V gene lookup returns CDR1 SGHRS and CDR2 YFSETQ. The V gene lost 2 bases and the J gene lost 0 bases, with 14 bases spanning the gap. CDR3 in amino acids: CASSFGVGSLNTEAFF. CDR3 DNA sequence: TGCGCCAGCAGCTTTGGAGTTGGCAGCTTGAACACTGAAGCTTTCTTT.

This clonotype occurred many times. The chain uses TRBV4-3 and TRBJ2-3, with 9 bases matching TRBD2. In germline, CDR1 is LGHNA, CDR2 YSLEER. V trimming: 0 bases; J trimming: 4 bases; junction bases outside the gene matches: 2. This CDR3 contains 15 residues. The CDR3 bases are TGCGCCAGCAGCCAAGATCGCGGGGGGGCAGATACGCAGTATTTT. Its translation is CASSQDRGGADTQYF.

This clonotype was seen at least ten times. The chain links TRBV28 to TRBJ2-2, with a weak D call TRBD1 (6 bases). V was cut by 3 bases and J by 2 bases, with 13 bases left in between. In germline, CDR1 is MDHEN, CDR2 SYDVKM. The CDR3 contains 16 residues. The DNA of the CDR3 is TGTGCCAGCAGTTTTGTAAGGGACACCAACACCGGGGAGCTGTTTTTT. This gives the protein CASSFVRDTNTGELFF.

In this sample, this clonotype turned up many times. This rearrangement joins TRBV2 to TRBJ1-2; the match to TRBD1 covers 9 bases. V dropped 7 bases and J dropped 7; count of bases not matched to a gene: 7. CDR1 is SNHLY, CDR2 FYNNEI, per germline. The CDR3 totals 13 residues. Here the CDR3 reads CASTTQGAFGYTF. CDR3 sequence (DNA): TGTGCCAGCACTACACAGGGGGCCTTTGGCTACACCTTC.

Many counts were recorded for this clonotype. The CDR3 is CASSTGRGDTQYF. CDR3 nucleotide sequence: TGTGCCAGCTCGACAGGCAGAGGAGATACGCAGTATTTT. The chain couples TRBV12-3 or TRBV12-4 to TRBJ2-3, with D possibly matching TRBD1 (6 bases). The CDR3 contains 13 residues. Between the trimmed V and J ends, which lost 8 bases and 5 bases, there was a span of 14 bases.

This clonotype was counted many times. V is TRBV20-1 and J is TRBJ2-3; D is unclear. This CDR3 is built from 11 residues. With 6 bases removed from V and 4 bases from J, the gap between germline ends came to 8 bases. Germline V gene lookup returns CDR1 DFQATT and CDR2 SNEGSKA (reference sequence). CDR3 amino acids: CSAEHADTQYF. In DNA form, the CDR3 reads TGCAGTGCGGAACACGCAGATACGCAGTATTTT.

The chain uses TRBV29-1 and TRBJ2-1; D possibly corresponds to TRBD1 (5 bases). The CDR3 runs 14 residues. V was cut by 2 bases and J by 0 bases, with 8 bases left in between. Germline CDR1 is SQVTM and CDR2 is ANQGSEA. The CDR3: CSVERQYSYNEQFF. The CDR3 DNA reads as TGCAGCGTTGAAAGACAGTACTCCTACAATGAGCAGTTCTTC.

The sample holds many counts of this clonotype. This chain uses TRBV5-1 with TRBJ2-1; the D is unclear. CDR1 and CDR2 (germline): SGHRS, YFSETQ. The V end lost 1 base, the J end lost 7 bases, and 9 bases lay between the germline ends. CDR3 length: 13 amino acids. In nucleotides, the CDR3 is TGCGCCAGCAGCTTGAACTCTATTAATGAGCAGTTCTTC. The encoded protein is CASSLNSINEQFF.

In this sample, this clonotype turned up many times. The rearrangement links TRBV15 to TRBJ1-2; 7 nucleotides agree with TRBD1. The CDR3 runs 13 residues. J was trimmed by 6 bases and V by 1 base; bases with no gene match: 2. Looked up from germline, CDR1 is LNHNV and CDR2 is YYDKDF (reference sequence). This CDR3 is CATSRAQGDGYTF. The CDR3 nucleotides are TGTGCCACCAGCAGAGCCCAGGGGGATGGCTACACCTTC.

This clonotype showed up many times. The rearrangement joins TRBV4-1 to TRBJ2-7; 8 nucleotides line up with TRBD1. This CDR3 comprises 16 residues. Germline V CDR1 and CDR2: MGHRA, YSYEKL. Trimming cost V 0 bases and J 3 bases; bases outside gene matches: 7. In nucleotides, the CDR3 is TGCGCCAGCAGCCAAGAAACGGGACAGGCGTTCTACGAGCAGTACTTC. Protein sequence: CASSQETGQAFYEQYF.

The DNA for the CDR3 is TGCGCCAGCAGCCAAGTTATCGCCGGGGAGCTGTTTTTT. Protein sequence: CASSQVIAGELFF. This chain uses TRBV4-1 with TRBJ2-2, with D hard to call. The CDR3 has 13 amino acids. Germline V gene lookup returns CDR1 MGHRA and CDR2 YSYEKL. Trimming took 1 base from V and 6 from J, leaving 6 bases between them.

This clonotype was found many times. V usage is TRBV20-1 and J usage is TRBJ1-3, with no clear D. The CDR3 totals 14 residues. V lost 2 bases and J 0 bases, leaving 8 bases between the germline ends. Germline V gene lookup returns CDR1 DFQATT and CDR2 SNEGSKA (reference sequence). The CDR3 sequence is CSARSGDSGNTIYF. The CDR3 DNA sequence: TGCAGTGCTAGAAGTGGGGACTCTGGAAACACCATATATTTT.

This clonotype was recorded at least ten times. This chain connects TRBV20-1 to TRBJ2-7; 7 bases map to TRBD2. The CDR3 runs 16 residues. V trimming: 4 bases; J trimming: 4 bases; junction bases outside the gene matches: 16. Per the germline V gene, CDR1 is DFQATT and CDR2 is SNEGSKA (reference sequence). The CDR3 protein is CSATPFMSGEGYEQYF. The CDR3, as DNA: TGCAGTGCTACACCCTTTATGTCCGGGGAGGGGTACGAGCAGTACTTC.

This clonotype was seen at least ten times. The chain combines TRBV12-3 or TRBV12-4 with TRBJ1-2; D possibly corresponds to TRBD1 (6 bases). V lost 0 bases to trimming and J lost 12 bases, with 11 bases between them. The CDR3 has 12 amino acids. The CDR3: CASSLARQVHTF. CDR3 bases: TGTGCCAGCAGTTTAGCGCGACAGGTCCACACCTTC.

This clonotype was observed at least ten times. The chain couples TRBV27 to TRBJ1-5, with TRBD1 matching 8 bases. The CDR3 is 14 amino acids. V lost 4 bases and J lost 2; bases outside the gene matches: 1. Germline V gene data show CDR1 as MNHEY and CDR2 as SMNVEV (reference sequence). DNA of the CDR3: TGTGCCAGCAGTTACAGGGGGGGCAATCAGCCCCAGCATTTT. It yields the protein CASSYRGGNQPQHF.

This clonotype was seen ten or more times. The CDR3 DNA follows: TGCAGTGCTAGCTGGCAGGGATCCACAGATACGCAGTATTTT. As protein: CSASWQGSTDTQYF. This chain connects TRBV20-1 to TRBJ2-3, with D possibly matching TRBD1 (5 bases). This CDR3 has 14 amino acids. Trimming removed 3 bases from V and 2 bases from J, with 12 bases in between. CDR1 and CDR2 (germline): DFQATT, SNEGSKA (reference sequence).

Only a few counts were recorded for this clonotype. The junction departs from germline at one end; a sequencing error may be responsible. The chain has TRBV20-1 and TRBJ2-2; 14 bases fit TRBD2. The CDR3 consists of 17 residues. The germline gives CDR1 DFQATT, CDR2 SNEGSKA (reference sequence). This CDR3 is CCASSTSGGALTGELFF. CDR3 bases: TGCTGTGCTAGTTCGACTAGCGGGGGGGCCCTCACCGGGGAGCTGTTTTTT.